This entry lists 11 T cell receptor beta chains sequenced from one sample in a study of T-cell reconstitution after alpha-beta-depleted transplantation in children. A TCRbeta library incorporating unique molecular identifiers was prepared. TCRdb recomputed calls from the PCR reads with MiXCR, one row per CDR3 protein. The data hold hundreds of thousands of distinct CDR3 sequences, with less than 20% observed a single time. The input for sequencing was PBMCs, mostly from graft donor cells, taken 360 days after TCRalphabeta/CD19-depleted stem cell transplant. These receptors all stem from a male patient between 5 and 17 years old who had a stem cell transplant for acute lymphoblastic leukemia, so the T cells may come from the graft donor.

CDR3 sequence reads: CASSQVGTGRTFF. In DNA, the CDR3 is TGTGCCAGCAGCCAAGTGGGGACAGGGAGGACTTTCTTT. The genes are TRBV3-1 and TRBJ1-1; the match to TRBD1 covers 9 bases. After removal of 1 base from V and 12 bases from J, the junction contained 6 bases not matched to a gene. The CDR3 is 13 residues long. CDR1 LGHDT and CDR2 YNNKEL come from the germline V gene (reference sequence).

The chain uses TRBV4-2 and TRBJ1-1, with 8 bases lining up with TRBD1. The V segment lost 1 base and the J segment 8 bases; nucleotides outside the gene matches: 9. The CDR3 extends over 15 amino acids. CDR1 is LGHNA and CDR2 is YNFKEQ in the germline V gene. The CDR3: CASSQAGNRGKEAFF. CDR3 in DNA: TGTGCCAGCAGCCAAGCCGGAAACAGGGGGAAGGAAGCTTTCTTT.

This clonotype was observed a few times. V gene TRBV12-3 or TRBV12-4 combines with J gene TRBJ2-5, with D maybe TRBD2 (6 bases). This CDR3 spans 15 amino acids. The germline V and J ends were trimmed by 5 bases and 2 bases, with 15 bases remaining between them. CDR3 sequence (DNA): TGTGCCAGCAGTGTGGCGGGAATAACTCAAGAGACCCAGTACTTC. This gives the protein CASSVAGITQETQYF.

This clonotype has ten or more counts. The CDR3 region is CAISEWTGQETQYF. The CDR3 nucleotides read TGTGCCATCAGTGAGTGGACAGGGCAAGAGACCCAGTACTTC. V gene TRBV10-3 combines with J gene TRBJ2-5, with TRBD1 matching 8 bases. Trimming took 1 base from V and 2 from J; bases not matched to a gene: 0. Germline V gene lookup returns CDR1 ENHRY and CDR2 SYGVKD. The CDR3 totals 14 residues.

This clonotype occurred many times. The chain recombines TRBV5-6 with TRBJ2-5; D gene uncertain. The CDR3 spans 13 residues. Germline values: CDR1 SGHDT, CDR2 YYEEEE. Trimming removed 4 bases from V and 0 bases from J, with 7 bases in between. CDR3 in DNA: TGTGCCAGCAGCCGTCAGTACCAAGAGACCCAGTACTTC. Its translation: CASSRQYQETQYF.

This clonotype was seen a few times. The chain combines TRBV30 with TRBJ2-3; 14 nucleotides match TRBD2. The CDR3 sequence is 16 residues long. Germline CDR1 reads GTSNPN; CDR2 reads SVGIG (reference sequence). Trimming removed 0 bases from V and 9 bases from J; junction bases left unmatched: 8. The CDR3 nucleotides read TGTGCCTGGAGTGTACGAGGACTAGCGGGGGGTCTGACGCAGTATTTT. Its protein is CAWSVRGLAGGLTQYF.

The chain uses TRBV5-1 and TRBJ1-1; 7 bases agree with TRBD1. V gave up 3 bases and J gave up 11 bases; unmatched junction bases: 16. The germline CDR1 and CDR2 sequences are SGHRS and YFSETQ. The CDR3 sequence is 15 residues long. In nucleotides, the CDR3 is TGCGCCAGCAGCTCCAGACAGGGAGGAACTGGAGTGGCTTTCTTT. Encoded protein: CASSSRQGGTGVAFF.

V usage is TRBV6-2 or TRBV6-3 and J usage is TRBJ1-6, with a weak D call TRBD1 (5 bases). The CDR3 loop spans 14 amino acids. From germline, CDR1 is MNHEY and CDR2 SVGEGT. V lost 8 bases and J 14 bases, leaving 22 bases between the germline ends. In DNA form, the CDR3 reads TGTGCCAGCTGCCGCGACTCCGGGGGTTCGGCCCTCCACTTT. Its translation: CASCRDSGGSALHF.

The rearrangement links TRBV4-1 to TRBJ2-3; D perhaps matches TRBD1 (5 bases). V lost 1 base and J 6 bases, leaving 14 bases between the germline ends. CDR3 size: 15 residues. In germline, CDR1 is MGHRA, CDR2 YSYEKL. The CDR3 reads CASSQVVIGADTQYF. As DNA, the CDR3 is TGCGCCAGCAGCCAAGTAGTTATTGGGGCCGATACGCAGTATTTT.

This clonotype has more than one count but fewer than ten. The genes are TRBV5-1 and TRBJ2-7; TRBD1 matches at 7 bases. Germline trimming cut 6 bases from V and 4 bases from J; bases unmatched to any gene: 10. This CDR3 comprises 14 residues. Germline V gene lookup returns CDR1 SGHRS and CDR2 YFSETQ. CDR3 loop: CASKRSQGDYEQYF. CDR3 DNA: TGCGCCAGCAAGCGAAGTCAGGGGGATTACGAGCAGTACTTC.

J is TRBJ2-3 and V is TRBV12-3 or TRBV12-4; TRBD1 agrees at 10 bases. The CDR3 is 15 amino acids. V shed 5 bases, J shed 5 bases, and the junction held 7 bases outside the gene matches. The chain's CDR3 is CASSLGTGDIDTQYF. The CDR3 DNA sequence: TGTGCCAGCAGTCTAGGGACAGGGGATATAGATACGCAGTATTTT.